This entry lists 3 T cell receptor beta chains sequenced from one sample in a study of T-cell memory formation after mild COVID-19. One entry per CDR3 protein, called by TCRdb with MiXCR from the 5' RACE reads. Seen here are roughly 250,000 distinct CDR3 sequences, 15% to 20% observed once, and the top ten hold around 23%. The specimen sequenced was PBMCs or a T cell subset sorted from them (not recorded which). These receptor sequences come from a man between 18 and 29 years old who had mild COVID-19 (a few samples of this study predate the infection). Cell type and time point are not known.

The sample holds a few counts of this clonotype. The chain recombines TRBV20-1 with TRBJ2-1; 10 positions agree with TRBD2. Losses at the gene ends were 3 bases for V and 3 bases for J; bases not matched to a gene: 2. The length of the CDR3 is 14 residues. Germline V gene data show CDR1 as DFQATT and CDR2 as SNEGSKA (reference sequence). CDR3 coding DNA: TGCAGTGCTAGCCAGCGGGGGGGCTACAATGAGCAGTTCTTC. Translation: CSASQRGGYNEQFF.

A word on this clonotype: This may stem from a read error, because a much larger clone lies one nucleotide away. The rearrangement uses TRBV11-3 and TRBJ2-3; D is possibly TRBD2 (5 bases). This CDR3 contains 15 residues. V was trimmed by 1 base and J by 0 bases, leaving 8 bases between them. The germline V gene has CDR1 SGHNT and CDR2 YENEEA. The DNA for the CDR3 is TGTGCCAGCAGCTTAGTTTCGGGGAGCACAGATACGCAGTATTTT. This sequence encodes CASSLVSGSTDTQYF.

The chain links TRBV5-8 to TRBJ2-5; D remains unclear. Germline V gives CDR1 SGHTS, CDR2 YDEGEE. The CDR3 sequence is 12 residues long. The V end was cut by 3 bases, the J end by 5 bases, with 8 bases between. DNA of the CDR3: TGTGCCAGCAGCTCGCCTCTGGAGACCCAGTACTTC. Protein: CASSSPLETQYF.